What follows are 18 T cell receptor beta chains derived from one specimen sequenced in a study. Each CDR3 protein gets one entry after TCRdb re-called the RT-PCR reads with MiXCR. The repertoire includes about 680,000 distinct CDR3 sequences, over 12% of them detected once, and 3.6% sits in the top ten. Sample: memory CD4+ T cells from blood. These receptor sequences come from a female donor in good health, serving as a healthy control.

The CDR3 protein is CASSPIRERESIQYF. DNA for the CDR3: TGTGCCAGCAGCCCGATAAGGGAGCGGGAGTCCATTCAGTACTTC. V gene TRBV9 combines with J gene TRBJ2-4, with TRBD2 identical over 8 bases. From germline, CDR1 is SGDLS and CDR2 YYNGEE. The CDR3 has 15 residues. With 4 bases clipped from V and 9 bases from J, the junction kept 12 bases outside the gene matches.

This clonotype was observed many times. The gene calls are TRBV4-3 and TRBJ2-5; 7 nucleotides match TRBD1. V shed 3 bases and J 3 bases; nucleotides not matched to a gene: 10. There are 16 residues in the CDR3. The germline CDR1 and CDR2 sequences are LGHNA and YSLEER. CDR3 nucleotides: TGCGCCAGCAGCCATTTACCGGGACAGAGAGAAGAGACCCAGTACTTC. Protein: CASSHLPGQREETQYF.

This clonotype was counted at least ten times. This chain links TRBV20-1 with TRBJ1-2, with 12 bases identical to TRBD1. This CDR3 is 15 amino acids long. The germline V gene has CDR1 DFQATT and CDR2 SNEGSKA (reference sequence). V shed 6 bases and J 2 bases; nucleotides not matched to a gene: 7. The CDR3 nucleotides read TGCAGTGCCTATCCGGGACAGGGGGCGAACTATGGCTACACCTTC. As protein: CSAYPGQGANYGYTF.

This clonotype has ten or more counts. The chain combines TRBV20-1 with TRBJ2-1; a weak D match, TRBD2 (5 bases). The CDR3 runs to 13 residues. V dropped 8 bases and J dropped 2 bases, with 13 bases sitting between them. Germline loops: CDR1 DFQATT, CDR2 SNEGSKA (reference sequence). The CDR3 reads CSSVRATYNEQFF. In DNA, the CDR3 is TGCAGTTCCGTGAGGGCCACCTACAATGAGCAGTTCTTC.

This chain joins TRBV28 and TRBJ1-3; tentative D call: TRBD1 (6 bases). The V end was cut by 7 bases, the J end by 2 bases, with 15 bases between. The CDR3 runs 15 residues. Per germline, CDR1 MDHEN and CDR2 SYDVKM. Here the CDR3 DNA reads TGTGCCAGCACCCCCCCGGGGGCGGCTGGAAACACCATATATTTT. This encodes CASTPPGAAGNTIYF.

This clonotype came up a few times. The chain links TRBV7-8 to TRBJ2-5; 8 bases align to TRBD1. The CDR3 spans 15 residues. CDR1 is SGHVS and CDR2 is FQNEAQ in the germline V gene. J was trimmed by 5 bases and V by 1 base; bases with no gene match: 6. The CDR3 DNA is TGTGCCAGCAGCTTAGGGCCGGACAGGGTGGAGACCCAGTACTTC. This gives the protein CASSLGPDRVETQYF.

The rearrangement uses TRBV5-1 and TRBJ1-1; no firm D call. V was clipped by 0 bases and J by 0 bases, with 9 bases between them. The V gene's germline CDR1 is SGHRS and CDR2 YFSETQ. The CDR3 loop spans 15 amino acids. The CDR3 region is CASSLDGILNTEAFF. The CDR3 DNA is TGCGCCAGCAGCTTGGATGGCATACTGAACACTGAAGCTTTCTTT.

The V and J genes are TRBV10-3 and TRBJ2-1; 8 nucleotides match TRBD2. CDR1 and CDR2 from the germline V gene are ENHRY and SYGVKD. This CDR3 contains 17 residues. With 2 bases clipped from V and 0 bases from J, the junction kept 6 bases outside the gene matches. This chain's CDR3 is CAISERERGSSYNEQFF. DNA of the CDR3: TGTGCCATCAGTGAGAGGGAGCGGGGGTCCTCCTACAATGAGCAGTTCTTC.

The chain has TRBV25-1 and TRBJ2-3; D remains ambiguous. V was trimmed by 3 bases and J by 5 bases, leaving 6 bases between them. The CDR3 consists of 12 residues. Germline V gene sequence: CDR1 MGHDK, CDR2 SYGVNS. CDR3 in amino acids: CASSDYRDTQYF. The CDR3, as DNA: TGTGCCAGCAGTGATTACAGAGATACGCAGTATTTT.

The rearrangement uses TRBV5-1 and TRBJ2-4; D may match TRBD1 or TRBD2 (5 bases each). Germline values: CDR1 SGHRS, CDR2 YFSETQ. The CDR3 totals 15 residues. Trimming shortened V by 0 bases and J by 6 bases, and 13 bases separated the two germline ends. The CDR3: CASSLVGELGNIQYF. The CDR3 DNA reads TGCGCCAGCAGCTTGGTAGGGGAGTTGGGAAACATTCAGTACTTC.

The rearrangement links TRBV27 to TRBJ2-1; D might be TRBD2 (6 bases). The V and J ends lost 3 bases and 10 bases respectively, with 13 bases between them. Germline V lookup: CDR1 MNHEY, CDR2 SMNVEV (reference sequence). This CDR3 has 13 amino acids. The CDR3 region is CASSFRDLGEQFF. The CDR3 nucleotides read TGTGCCAGCAGTTTCCGGGACTTAGGGGAGCAGTTCTTC.

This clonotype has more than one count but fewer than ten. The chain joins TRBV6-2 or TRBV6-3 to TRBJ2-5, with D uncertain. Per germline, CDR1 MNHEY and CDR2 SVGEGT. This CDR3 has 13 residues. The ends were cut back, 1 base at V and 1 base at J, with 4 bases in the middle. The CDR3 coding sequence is TGTGCCAGCAGTTACTTCGTCCAAGAGACCCAGTACTTC. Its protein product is CASSYFVQETQYF.

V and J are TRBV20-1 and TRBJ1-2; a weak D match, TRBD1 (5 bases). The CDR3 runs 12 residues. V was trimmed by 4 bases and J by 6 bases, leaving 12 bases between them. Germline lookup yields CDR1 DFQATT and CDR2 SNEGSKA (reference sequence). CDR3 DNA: TGCAGTGCTACCGACGGGGGGAATGGCTACACCTTC. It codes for CSATDGGNGYTF.

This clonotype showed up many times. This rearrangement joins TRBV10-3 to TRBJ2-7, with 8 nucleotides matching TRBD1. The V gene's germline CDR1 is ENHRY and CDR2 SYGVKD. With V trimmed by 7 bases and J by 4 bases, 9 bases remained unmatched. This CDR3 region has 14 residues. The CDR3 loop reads CAITTGTGVYEQYF. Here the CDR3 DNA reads TGTGCCATCACCACCGGGACAGGCGTTTACGAGCAGTACTTC.

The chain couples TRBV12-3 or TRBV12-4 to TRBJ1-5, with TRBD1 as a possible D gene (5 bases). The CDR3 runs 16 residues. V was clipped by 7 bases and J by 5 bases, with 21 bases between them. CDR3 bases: TGTGCCAGCAATCCATCGTGGGGCCTAGGGGATCAGCCCCAGCATTTT. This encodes CASNPSWGLGDQPQHF.

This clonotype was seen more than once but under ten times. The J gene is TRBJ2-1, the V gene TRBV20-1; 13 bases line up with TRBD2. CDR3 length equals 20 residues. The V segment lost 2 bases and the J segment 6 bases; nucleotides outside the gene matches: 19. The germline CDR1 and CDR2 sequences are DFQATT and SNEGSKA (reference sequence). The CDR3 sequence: CSARLGGLAGPSAKGNEQFF. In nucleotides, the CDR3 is TGCAGTGCTAGACTGGGGGGACTAGCGGGGCCCTCTGCTAAAGGCAATGAGCAGTTCTTC.

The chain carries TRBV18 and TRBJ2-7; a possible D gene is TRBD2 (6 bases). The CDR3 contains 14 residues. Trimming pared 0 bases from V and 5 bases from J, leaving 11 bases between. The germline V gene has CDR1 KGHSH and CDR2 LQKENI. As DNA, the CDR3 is TGTGCCAGCTCACCACCGGGAGGTTCCCACGAGCAGTACTTC. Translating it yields CASSPPGGSHEQYF.

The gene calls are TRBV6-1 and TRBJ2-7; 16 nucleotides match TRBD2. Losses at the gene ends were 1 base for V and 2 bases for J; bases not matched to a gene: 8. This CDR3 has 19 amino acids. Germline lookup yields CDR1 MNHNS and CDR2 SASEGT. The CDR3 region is CASSEEGTSGRALAYEQYF. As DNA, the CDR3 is TGTGCCAGCAGTGAAGAGGGGACTAGCGGGAGGGCTCTTGCCTACGAGCAGTACTTC.